These 21 T cell receptor beta chains were sequenced from one sample in a study of shared clonotypes between healthy human individuals. Produced via immunoSEQ multiplex PCR; TCRdb's table is partial and in-frame only. The profile shows 600,000 to 750,000 clones, just under 75% of them singletons. Sequenced: memory CD4+ T cells sorted from blood. Subset meaning: CD45RA-negative fraction. Source of these receptors: a woman younger than 45 in good health.

The V gene is TRBV6-6, the J gene TRBJ1-1, with D perhaps matching TRBD1 (5 bases). This CDR3 contains 13 residues. The ends were cut back, 8 bases at V and 5 bases at J, with 15 bases in the middle. Germline-derived CDR1 and CDR2 are MNHNY and SVGAGI (reference sequence). CDR3 sequence: CASLTTEGTEAFF. For the CDR3, the DNA is TGTGCCAGCCTTACCACAGAGGGGACTGAAGCTTTCTTT.

The V gene is TRBV7-9, the J gene TRBJ1-1; D is unclear. V lost 5 bases and J lost 5, with 21 bases in between. This CDR3 is built from 16 residues. Germline CDR1 SEHNR, CDR2 FQNEAQ (reference sequence). The chain's CDR3 is CASSPLSPLPGTEAFF. The CDR3 DNA reads TGTGCCAGCAGCCCCCTTTCTCCCCTGCCGGGGACTGAAGCTTTCTTT. The variable domain in full, with the rest retrieved from reference TRBV7-9 and TRBJ1-1, is DTGVSQNPRHKITKRGQNVTFRCDPISEHNRLYWYRQTLGQGPEFLTYFQNEAQLEKSRLLSDRFSAERPKGSFSTLEIQRTEQGDSAMYLCASSPLSPLPGTEAFFGQGTRLTVV.

This rearrangement joins TRBV5-1 to TRBJ2-1; TRBD2 matches 8 bases. The CDR3 is made up of 15 amino acids. In germline, CDR1 is SGHRS, CDR2 YFSETQ. Trimming cost V 0 bases and J 8 bases; bases outside gene matches: 7. CDR3 region: CASSLVIGRGDEQFF. CDR3 coding DNA: TGCGCCAGCAGCTTGGTTATCGGGAGGGGGGATGAGCAGTTCTTC.

In the case of this clone: Other DNA sequences of this sample code for an identical CDR3. This chain uses TRBV5-1 with TRBJ2-5; D is perhaps TRBD1 or TRBD2 (6 bases each). CDR3 length: 14 residues. V was clipped by 4 bases and J by 4 bases, with 14 bases between them. CDR1 SGHRS and CDR2 YFSETQ come from the germline V gene. This chain's CDR3 is CASSTGTEGETQYF. The CDR3 nucleotides are TGCGCCAGCAGCACAGGGACTGAGGGAGAGACCCAGTACTTC.

The chain joins TRBV6-1 to TRBJ1-2, with D possibly matching TRBD1 (5 bases). The germline CDR1 and CDR2 sequences are MNHNS and SASEGT. With 7 bases removed from V and 4 bases from J, the gap between germline ends came to 13 bases. The CDR3 covers 13 residues. CDR3 in DNA: TGTGCCAGCATCAATCCAGGGACCTATGGCTACACCTTC. Protein product: CASINPGTYGYTF.

V usage is TRBV7-9 and J usage is TRBJ2-7; 7 nucleotides match TRBD1. Unmatched junction bases numbered 10, after V lost 5 bases and J lost 6 bases. This CDR3 region has 14 residues. Germline assignment: CDR1 SEHNR and CDR2 FQNEAQ (reference sequence). Here the CDR3 reads CASSPNDRAGEQYF. CDR3 sequence (DNA): TGTGCCAGCAGCCCCAACGACAGGGCTGGCGAGCAGTACTTC.

This clone has only one observation. This rearrangement joins TRBV27 to TRBJ2-3, with D unresolved. CDR3 length: 16 residues. The germline V and J ends were trimmed by 5 bases and 1 base, with 16 bases remaining between them. From germline, CDR1 is MNHEY and CDR2 SMNVEV (reference sequence). The CDR3 here is CASSPPLVARTDTQYF. For the CDR3, the DNA is TGTGCCAGCAGTCCCCCACTGGTTGCGCGCACAGATACGCAGTATTTT.

This clone is a singleton in its sample. The V gene is TRBV7-2, the J gene TRBJ2-7; D remains unclear. Germline CDR1 is SGHTA and CDR2 is FQGNSA. Between the trimmed V and J ends, which lost 1 base and 1 base, there was a span of 11 bases. The CDR3 runs 15 residues. This CDR3 is CASSLGFSSSYEQYF. CDR3 sequence (DNA): TGTGCCAGCAGCTTAGGTTTCTCCTCGTCCTACGAGCAGTACTTC.

This chain uses TRBV7-9 with TRBJ1-3, with D possibly being TRBD1 (6 bases). The CDR3 runs 15 residues. CDR1 is SEHNR, CDR2 FQNEAQ, per germline (reference sequence). The V and J ends lost 5 bases and 2 bases respectively, with 13 bases between them. CDR3 region: CASSPLGTPGNTIYF. CDR3 DNA: TGTGCCAGCAGCCCGCTCGGGACACCTGGAAACACCATATATTTT.

This clone was seen only a few times. The chain links TRBV5-1 to TRBJ2-2; D is ambiguous. CDR1 is SGHRS and CDR2 is YFSETQ in the germline V gene. The V end lost 9 bases, the J end lost 4 bases, and 19 bases lay between the germline ends. CDR3 length: 15 residues. The CDR3 sequence is CATRPAGALTGELFF. The CDR3, as DNA: TGCGCCACCAGACCCGCTGGCGCCCTCACCGGGGAGCTGTTTTTT.

The chain has TRBV5-4 and TRBJ2-7; TRBD1 matches at 8 bases. V was clipped by 1 base and J by 5 bases; unmatched bases: 5. The CDR3 extends over 14 amino acids. From germline, CDR1 is SGHNT and CDR2 YYREEE (reference sequence). In nucleotides, the CDR3 is TGTGCCAGCAGCTTGAATACAGGGGGTCACGAGCAGTACTTC. Protein product: CASSLNTGGHEQYF.

The chain links TRBV5-4 to TRBJ2-5; the match to TRBD2 covers 7 bases. CDR1 and CDR2 from the germline V gene are SGHNT and YYREEE (reference sequence). V was clipped by 2 bases and J by 5 bases; unmatched bases: 9. CDR3 length: 15 amino acids. The DNA of the CDR3 is TGTGCCAGCAGCTTCTCTAGCGGCCCAGGGGAGACCCAGTACTTC. Translated: CASSFSSGPGETQYF. Together with reference TRBV5-4 and TRBJ2-5, the CDR3 gives the full variable domain: ETGVTQSPTHLIKTRGQQVTLRCSSQSGHNTVSWYQQALGQGPQFIFQYYREEENGRGNFPPRFSGLQFPNYSSELNVNALELDDSALYLCASSFSSGPGETQYFGPGTRLLVL.

On this clone: The junction departs from germline at one end; a sequencing error may be responsible. The chain employs TRBV2 and TRBJ1-6; TRBD1 matches at 10 bases. The CDR3 runs 16 residues. Germline V lookup: CDR1 SNHLY, CDR2 FYNNEI. CDR3 in DNA: TGTGCCAGCAGGGAAGACAGGGGGCTCTATAATTCACCCCTCCACTTT. Residues: CASREDRGLYNSPLHF.

This chain links TRBV7-2 with TRBJ2-1; 9 bases are a match to TRBD2. The V segment lost 5 bases and the J segment 6 bases; nucleotides outside the gene matches: 8. There are 15 residues in the CDR3. Germline assignment: CDR1 SGHTA and CDR2 FQGNSA. CDR3 nucleotides: TGTGCCAGCAGCATATCGTCTAGCGGGACCAATGAGCAGTTCTTC. It yields the protein CASSISSSGTNEQFF.

This clone has a handful of counts. The J gene is TRBJ1-2, the V gene TRBV5-1, with D uncertain. The germline gives CDR1 SGHRS, CDR2 YFSETQ. The V end lost 1 base, the J end lost 2 bases, and 15 bases lay between the germline ends. There are 16 residues in the CDR3. The CDR3 region has the DNA TGCGCCAGCAGCTTGTCCGCAAAAAAAGGAAACTATGGCTACACCTTC. Protein product: CASSLSAKKGNYGYTF.

Worth noting for this clone: A far larger clone is off by one base, so a read error is likely. This sequence joins TRBV28 and TRBJ1-5; 12 positions match TRBD1. Unmatched junction bases numbered 14, after V lost 5 bases and J lost 3 bases. CDR1 is MDHEN and CDR2 is SYDVKM in the germline V gene. The CDR3 sequence is 19 residues long. DNA of the CDR3: TGTGCCAGCAGTAGGCCGGGGGACAGGGGGCGGGCCAACAATCAGCCCCAGCATTTT. It yields the protein CASSRPGDRGRANNQPQHF.

The chain is built from TRBV19 and TRBJ2-7, with D possibly being TRBD1 (6 bases). The CDR3 has 13 amino acids. Trimming pared 2 bases from V and 7 bases from J, leaving 12 bases between. Germline CDR1 is LNHDA and CDR2 is SQIVND (reference sequence). CDR3 DNA: TGTGCCAGTAGTATAACAGGGAGCACAGAGCAGTACTTC. Amino acid sequence: CASSITGSTEQYF.

The chain links TRBV7-3 to TRBJ1-3, with D perhaps matching TRBD1 (6 bases). The CDR3 runs to 15 residues. CDR1 is SGHTA and CDR2 is FQGTGA in the germline V gene. Trimming pared 5 bases from V and 1 base from J, leaving 12 bases between. CDR3 residues: CASSLTGFSGNTIYF. Written as DNA, the CDR3 is TGTGCCAGCAGCCTGACAGGATTTTCTGGAAACACCATATATTTT. Filled out from reference TRBV7-3 and TRBJ1-3, the complete variable domain reads GAGVSQTPSNKVTEKGKYVELRCDPISGHTALYWYRQSLGQGPEFLIYFQGTGAADDSGLPNDRFFAVRPEGSVSTLKIQRTERGDSAVYLCASSLTGFSGNTIYFGEGSWLTVV.

This clone appeared many times. The same CDR3 can be traced to other DNA sequences in this sample. This chain joins TRBV13 and TRBJ2-7, with 7 positions matching TRBD2. V gave up 2 bases and J gave up 4 bases; unmatched junction bases: 5. CDR1 and CDR2 (germline): PRHDT, FYEKMQ (reference sequence). CDR3 length: 14 residues. This CDR3 is CASSLRGSRYEQYF. The CDR3 nucleotides are TGTGCCAGCAGCTTACGCGGGAGCAGGTACGAGCAGTACTTC.

This sequence joins TRBV28 and TRBJ2-7; D perhaps matches TRBD2 (5 bases). The CDR3 spans 13 residues. Trimming stripped 5 bases from V and 3 bases from J, with 11 bases between. Germline loops: CDR1 MDHEN, CDR2 SYDVKM. This CDR3 reads CASSTADYYEQYF. CDR3 DNA sequence: TGTGCCAGCAGTACGGCCGACTACTACGAGCAGTACTTC.

Concerning this clone itself: This may be a read error: a much more frequent sequence differs by one nucleotide. Other DNA sequences from this sample encode an identical CDR3 as well. The chain employs TRBV11-2 and TRBJ2-3; D is undetermined. Germline lookup yields CDR1 SGHAT and CDR2 FQNNGV. Trimming stripped 5 bases from V and 0 bases from J, with 3 bases between. The CDR3 has 12 residues. CDR3 DNA sequence: TGTGCCAGCAGCCTTAGCACAGATACGCAGTATTTT. It is translated as CASSLSTDTQYF.